A selection of T cell receptor beta chains follows, all from one sample in a study of T cells after posttransplantation cyclophosphamide. Method: immunoSEQ multiplex PCR; TCRdb's copy keeps in-frame clones and lacks some. This sample has some 31,000 clones, each found more than once. Sequencing was done on a sample of PBMCs. These receptors all stem from a young woman in good health and a related stem cell transplant donor. Each CDR3 is given with its conserved first and last residue. The D gene is left open where the match is weak. Clone size is stated in some rows and not others, as once, few, many or a class when expanded.

D gene: TRBD1
J gene: TRBJ1-2
CDR3 length: 15
V gene: TRBV6-5
clone size: few
CDR3 DNA: TGTGCCAGCAGTTCCCCGACAGGGGGTGTGTATGGCTACACCTTC
CDR3 protein: CASSSPTGGVYGYTF

D gene: NA
J gene: TRBJ2-7
CDR3 length: 13
V gene: TRBV5-6
clone size: many
CDR3 DNA: TGTGCCAGCAGCCCGACAGGTTCCTACGAGCAGTACTTC
CDR3 protein: CASSPTGSYEQYF

D gene: NA
J gene: TRBJ2-2
CDR3 length: 16
V gene: TRBV5-1
clone size: few
CDR3 DNA: TGCGCCAGCAGCCCTCAAGGAGGGGGAAGGGCCGGGGAGCTGTTTTTT
CDR3 protein: CASSPQGGGRAGELFF

D gene: TRBD1
J gene: TRBJ1-1
CDR3 length: 13
V gene: TRBV12-3/TRBV12-4
clone size: many
CDR3 DNA: TGTGCCAGCAGTGTCACCCAGGGGGCTGAAGCTTTCTTT
CDR3 protein: CASSVTQGAEAFF

D gene: NA
J gene: TRBJ1-1
CDR3 length: 13
V gene: TRBV7-6
clone size: many
CDR3 DNA: TGTGCCAGCAGCTTAGGGGGGCAGACTGAAGCTTTCTTT
CDR3 protein: CASSLGGQTEAFF

D gene: NA
J gene: TRBJ1-2
CDR3 length: 14
V gene: TRBV29-1
clone size: few
CDR3 DNA: TGCAGCGTCCGGGGAGCCAGCTTCGGGTATGGCTACACCTTC
CDR3 protein: CSVRGASFGYGYTF

D gene: NA
J gene: TRBJ2-5
CDR3 length: 14
V gene: TRBV7-9
clone size: few
CDR3 DNA: TGTGCCAGCAGCCCGAGACGGGGAGGAGAGACCCAGTACTTC
CDR3 protein: CASSPRRGGETQYF

D gene: TRBD2
J gene: TRBJ2-7
CDR3 length: 15
V gene: TRBV28
clone size: many
CDR3 DNA: TGTGCCAGCAGTATCGGACTAGCGAGGACCTACGAGCAGTACTTC
CDR3 protein: CASSIGLARTYEQYF

D gene: NA
J gene: TRBJ1-6
CDR3 length: 15
V gene: TRBV4-2
clone size: many
CDR3 DNA: TGTGCCAGCAGCCAAGAACAGGGAACGAATTCACCCCTCCACTTT
CDR3 protein: CASSQEQGTNSPLHF

D gene: NA
J gene: TRBJ2-3
CDR3 length: 16
V gene: TRBV4-1
clone size: many
CDR3 DNA: TGCGCCAGCAGCCAAGTAAGCCTGGACTTCACAGATACGCAGTATTTT
CDR3 protein: CASSQVSLDFTDTQYF

D gene: NA
J gene: TRBJ2-5
CDR3 length: 15
V gene: TRBV27
clone size: NA
CDR3 DNA: TGTGCCAGCAGGCGGACCCCAGCGGAAGAAGAGACCCAGTACTTC
CDR3 protein: CASRRTPAEEETQYF

D gene: NA
J gene: TRBJ2-7
CDR3 length: 12
V gene: TRBV5-1
clone size: NA
CDR3 DNA: TGCGCCAGCAGCTCCTCAACAAGGGAGCAGTACTTC
CDR3 protein: CASSSSTREQYF

D gene: NA
J gene: TRBJ1-1
CDR3 length: 15
V gene: TRBV4-1
clone size: few
CDR3 DNA: TGCGCCAGCAGCCGAAGCGCGGGGGCCGCAACTGAAGCTTTCTTT
CDR3 protein: CASSRSAGAATEAFF

D gene: TRBD1
J gene: TRBJ2-2
CDR3 length: 16
V gene: TRBV5-6
clone size: many
CDR3 DNA: TGTGCCAGCAGCGAAGAGACAGGGGGAGAAGCCGGGGAGCTGTTTTTT
CDR3 protein: CASSEETGGEAGELFF

D gene: NA
J gene: TRBJ1-1
CDR3 length: 11
V gene: TRBV6-2/TRBV6-3
clone size: many
CDR3 DNA: TGTGCCAGCAGCTCCGACAGGGAAGCTTTCTTT
CDR3 protein: CASSSDREAFF

D gene: TRBD2
J gene: TRBJ2-3
CDR3 length: 14
V gene: TRBV6-5
clone size: NA
CDR3 DNA: TGTGCCAGCAGACTAGCGGGGGACACAGATACGCAGTATTTT
CDR3 protein: CASRLAGDTDTQYF

D gene: NA
J gene: TRBJ2-3
CDR3 length: 15
V gene: TRBV7-7
clone size: many
CDR3 DNA: TGTGCCAGCAGCCCGATAGGGACTAGCACAGATACGCAGTATTTT
CDR3 protein: CASSPIGTSTDTQYF

D gene: TRBD1
J gene: TRBJ1-6
CDR3 length: 14
V gene: TRBV19
clone size: many
CDR3 DNA: TGTGCCAGTAGCCGGGACAGGGATAATTCACCCCTCCACTTT
CDR3 protein: CASSRDRDNSPLHF

D gene: NA
J gene: TRBJ2-7
CDR3 length: 14
V gene: TRBV6-2/TRBV6-3
clone size: few
CDR3 DNA: TGTGCCAGCAGTTACGTAGGGAAGGACTACGAGCAGTACTTC
CDR3 protein: CASSYVGKDYEQYF